This T cell receptor beta chain was sequenced during a study of T-cell memory formation after mild COVID-19. As for the study in general: The study found TCR clusters largely donor specific. The study's findings and limits: Pre-infection memory held some responding clones, suggesting pre-existing cross-reactive T cells responded. Clones that shrank (day 15 to 85) were balanced CD4/CD8, whereas later expanders leaned CD4+.

From 5'RACE with constant-segment primers came TCR alpha and TCR beta cDNA libraries that carried sample barcodes and UMIs. TCRdb re-called the 5' RACE reads with MiXCR, one entry per CDR3 protein. This table has tens of thousands of distinct CDR3 sequences, roughly 25% appearing once. V gave up 4 bases and J gave up 0 bases, with 4 bases separating them. Germline loops: CDR1 SQVTM, CDR2 ANQGSEA. The CDR3 has 13 residues. The sample holds many counts of this clonotype. Its antigen is undetermined. The sequencing input was PBMCs or a T cell subset sorted from them (not recorded which). The source of this sequence is a man aged 18 to 29 who had mild COVID-19 (a few samples of this study predate the infection). Cell type and time point are not known. The rearrangement uses TRBV29-1 and TRBJ2-6; D unresolved. CDR3 coding DNA: TGCAGCGTTGTCCTCTCTGGGGCCAACGTCCTGACTTTC. Its protein product is CSVVLSGANVLTF.